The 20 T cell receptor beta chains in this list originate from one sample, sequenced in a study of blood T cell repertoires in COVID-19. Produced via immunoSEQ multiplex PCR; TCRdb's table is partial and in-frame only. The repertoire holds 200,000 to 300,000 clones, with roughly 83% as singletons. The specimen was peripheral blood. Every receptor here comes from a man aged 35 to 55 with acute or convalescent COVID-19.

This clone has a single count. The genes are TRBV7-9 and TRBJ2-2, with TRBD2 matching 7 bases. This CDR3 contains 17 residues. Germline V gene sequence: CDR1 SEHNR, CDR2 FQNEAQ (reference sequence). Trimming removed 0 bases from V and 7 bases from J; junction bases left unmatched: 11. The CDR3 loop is CASSLAAGSERGGELFF. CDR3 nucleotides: TGTGCCAGCAGCTTAGCAGCGGGGTCCGAGCGGGGCGGGGAGCTGTTTTTT.

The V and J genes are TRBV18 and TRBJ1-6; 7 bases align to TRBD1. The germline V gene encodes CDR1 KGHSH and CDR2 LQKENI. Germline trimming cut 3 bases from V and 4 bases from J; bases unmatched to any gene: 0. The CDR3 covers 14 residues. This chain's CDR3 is CASSPGQYNSPLHF. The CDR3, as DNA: TGTGCCAGCTCACCGGGACAGTATAATTCACCCCTCCACTTT.

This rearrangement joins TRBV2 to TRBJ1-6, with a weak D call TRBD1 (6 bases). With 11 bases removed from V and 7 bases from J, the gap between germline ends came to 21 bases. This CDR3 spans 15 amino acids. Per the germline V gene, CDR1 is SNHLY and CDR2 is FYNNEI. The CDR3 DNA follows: TGTGCCGGGTCAAGACAGGAAGAAAGCAATTCACCCCTCCACTTT. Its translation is CAGSRQEESNSPLHF.

This CDR3 is CASSVARDRGTYEQYF. Written as DNA, the CDR3 is TGTGCCAGCAGTGTGGCGAGGGACAGGGGCACCTACGAGCAGTACTTC. V usage is TRBV6-1 and J usage is TRBJ2-7; 10 bases agree with TRBD1. CDR3 length: 16 amino acids. In germline, CDR1 is MNHNS, CDR2 SASEGT. The junction had 8 bases not matched to a gene; V was cut back by 4 bases and J by 2 bases.

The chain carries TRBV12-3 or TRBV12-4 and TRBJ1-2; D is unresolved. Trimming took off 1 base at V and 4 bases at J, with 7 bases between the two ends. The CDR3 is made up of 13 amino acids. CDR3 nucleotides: TGTGCCAGCAGTTTAGATATACTCTATGGCTACACCTTC. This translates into CASSLDILYGYTF.

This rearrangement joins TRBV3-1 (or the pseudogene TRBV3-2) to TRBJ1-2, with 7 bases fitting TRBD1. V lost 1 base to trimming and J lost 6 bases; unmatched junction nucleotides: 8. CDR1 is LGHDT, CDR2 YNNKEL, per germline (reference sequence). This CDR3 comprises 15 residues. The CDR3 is CASSQGQGGSNGYTF. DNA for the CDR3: TGTGCCAGCAGCCAAGGGCAAGGGGGCAGTAATGGCTACACCTTC.

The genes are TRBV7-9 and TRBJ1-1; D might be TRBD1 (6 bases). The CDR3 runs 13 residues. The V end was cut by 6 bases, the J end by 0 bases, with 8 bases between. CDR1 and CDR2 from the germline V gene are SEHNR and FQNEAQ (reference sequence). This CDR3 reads CASSQGMNTEAFF. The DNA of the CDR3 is TGTGCCAGCAGTCAGGGGATGAACACTGAAGCTTTCTTT.

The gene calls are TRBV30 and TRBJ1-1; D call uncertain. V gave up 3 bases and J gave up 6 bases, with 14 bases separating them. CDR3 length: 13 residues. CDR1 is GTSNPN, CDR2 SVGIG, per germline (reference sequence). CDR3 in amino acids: CAWRTGVRAEAFF. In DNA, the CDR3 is TGTGCCTGGAGAACCGGGGTTAGGGCTGAAGCTTTCTTT.

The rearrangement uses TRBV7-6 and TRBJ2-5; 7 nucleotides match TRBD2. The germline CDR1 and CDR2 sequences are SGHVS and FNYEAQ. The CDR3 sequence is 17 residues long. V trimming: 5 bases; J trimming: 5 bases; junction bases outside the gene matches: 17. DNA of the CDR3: TGTGCCAGCAGCCCCCTGGGAGGGTCATACGCCGGGGAGACCCAGTACTTC. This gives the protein CASSPLGGSYAGETQYF.

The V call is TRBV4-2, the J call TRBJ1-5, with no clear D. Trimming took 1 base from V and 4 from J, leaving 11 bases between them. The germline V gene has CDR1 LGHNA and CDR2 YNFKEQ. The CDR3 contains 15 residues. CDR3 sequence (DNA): TGTGCCAGCAGCCAAGTTGGTACAGCAAATCAGCCCCAGCATTTT. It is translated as CASSQVGTANQPQHF.

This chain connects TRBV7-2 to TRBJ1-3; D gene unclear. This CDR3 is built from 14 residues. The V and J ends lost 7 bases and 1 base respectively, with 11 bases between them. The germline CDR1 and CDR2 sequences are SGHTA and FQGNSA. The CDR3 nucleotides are TGTGCCAGCACCTTCCCGTCGTCTGGAAACACCATATATTTT. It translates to CASTFPSSGNTIYF.

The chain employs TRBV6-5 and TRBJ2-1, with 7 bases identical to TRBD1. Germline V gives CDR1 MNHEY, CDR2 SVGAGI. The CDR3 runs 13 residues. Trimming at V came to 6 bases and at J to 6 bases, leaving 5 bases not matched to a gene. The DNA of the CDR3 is TGTGCCAGCAGGAAAACAGGGGCCAATGAGCAGTTCTTC. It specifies CASRKTGANEQFF.

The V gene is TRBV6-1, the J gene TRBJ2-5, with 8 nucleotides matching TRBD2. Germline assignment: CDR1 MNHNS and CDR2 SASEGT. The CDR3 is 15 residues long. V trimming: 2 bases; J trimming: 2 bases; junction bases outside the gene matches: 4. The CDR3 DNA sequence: TGTGCCAGCAGTGAATCCGGGAGGGGGCAAGAGACCCAGTACTTC. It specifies CASSESGRGQETQYF.

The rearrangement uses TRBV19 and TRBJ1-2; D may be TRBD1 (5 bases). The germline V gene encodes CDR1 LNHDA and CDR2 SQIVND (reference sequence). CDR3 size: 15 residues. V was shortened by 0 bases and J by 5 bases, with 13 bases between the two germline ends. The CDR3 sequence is CASSIDDRDSYGYTF. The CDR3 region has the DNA TGTGCCAGTAGTATAGACGACAGAGATTCGTATGGCTACACCTTC.

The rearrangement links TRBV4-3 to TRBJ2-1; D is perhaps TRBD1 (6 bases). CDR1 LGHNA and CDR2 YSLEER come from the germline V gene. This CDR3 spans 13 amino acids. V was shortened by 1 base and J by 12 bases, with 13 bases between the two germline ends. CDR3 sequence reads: CASSQAPSRGQFF. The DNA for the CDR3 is TGCGCCAGCAGCCAAGCCCCTAGCAGGGGGCAGTTCTTC.

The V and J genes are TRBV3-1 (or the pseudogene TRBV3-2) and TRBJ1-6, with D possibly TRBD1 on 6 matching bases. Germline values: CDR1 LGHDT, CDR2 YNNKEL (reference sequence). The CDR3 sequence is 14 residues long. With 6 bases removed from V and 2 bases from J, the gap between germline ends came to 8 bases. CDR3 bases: TGTGCCAGCAGACAGGGAACCTATAATTCACCCCTCCACTTT. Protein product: CASRQGTYNSPLHF.

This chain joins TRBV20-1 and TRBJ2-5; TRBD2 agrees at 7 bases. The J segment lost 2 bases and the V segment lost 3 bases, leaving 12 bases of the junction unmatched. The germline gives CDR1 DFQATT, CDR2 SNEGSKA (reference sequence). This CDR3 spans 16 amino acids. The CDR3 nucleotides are TGCAGTGCTAGTCGGGGAGGGCAGGGTGGACAAGAGACCCAGTACTTC. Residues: CSASRGGQGGQETQYF.

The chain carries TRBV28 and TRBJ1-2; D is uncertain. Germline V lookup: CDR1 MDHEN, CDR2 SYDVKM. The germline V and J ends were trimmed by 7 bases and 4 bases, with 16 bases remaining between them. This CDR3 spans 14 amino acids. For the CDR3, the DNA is TGTGCCAGCACGCGGGGAGGCCTATCCTATGGCTACACCTTC. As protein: CASTRGGLSYGYTF.

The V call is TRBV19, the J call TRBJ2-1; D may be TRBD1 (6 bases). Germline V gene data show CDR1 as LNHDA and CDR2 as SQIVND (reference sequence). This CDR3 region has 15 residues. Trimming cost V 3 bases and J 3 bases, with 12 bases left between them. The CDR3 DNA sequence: TGTGCCAGTAGTATGAGGACAGCGAACTACAATGAGCAGTTCTTC. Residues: CASSMRTANYNEQFF.

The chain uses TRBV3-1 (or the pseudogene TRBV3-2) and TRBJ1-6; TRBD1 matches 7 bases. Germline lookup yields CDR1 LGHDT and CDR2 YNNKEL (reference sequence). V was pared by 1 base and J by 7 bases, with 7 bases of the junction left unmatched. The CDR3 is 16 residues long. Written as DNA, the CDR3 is TGTGCCAGCAGCCAAGGTCCGGGACAGCCCAATTCACCCCTCCACTTT. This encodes CASSQGPGQPNSPLHF.